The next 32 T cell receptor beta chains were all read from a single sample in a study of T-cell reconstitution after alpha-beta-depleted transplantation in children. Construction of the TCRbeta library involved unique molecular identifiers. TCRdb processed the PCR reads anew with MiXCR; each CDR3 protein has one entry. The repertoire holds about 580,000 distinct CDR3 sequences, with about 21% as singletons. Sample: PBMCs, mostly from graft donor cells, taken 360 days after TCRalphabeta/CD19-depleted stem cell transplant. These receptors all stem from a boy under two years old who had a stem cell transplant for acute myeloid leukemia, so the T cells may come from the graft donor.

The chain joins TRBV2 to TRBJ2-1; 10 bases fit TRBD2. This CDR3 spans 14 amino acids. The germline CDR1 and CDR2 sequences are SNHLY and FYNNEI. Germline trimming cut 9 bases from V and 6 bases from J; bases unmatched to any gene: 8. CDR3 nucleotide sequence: TGTGCCAGAACTAGCGGGGAAGCTCTCAATGAGCAGTTCTTC. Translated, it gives CARTSGEALNEQFF.

The chain's CDR3 is CASSLEMDRDEQFF. The CDR3 DNA sequence: TGTGCCAGCAGCTTAGAAATGGACAGAGATGAGCAGTTCTTC. The chain links TRBV7-9 to TRBJ2-1; a weak D match, TRBD1 (6 bases). V was shortened by 1 base and J by 8 bases, with 12 bases between the two germline ends. Per germline, CDR1 SEHNR and CDR2 FQNEAQ (reference sequence). This CDR3 contains 14 residues.

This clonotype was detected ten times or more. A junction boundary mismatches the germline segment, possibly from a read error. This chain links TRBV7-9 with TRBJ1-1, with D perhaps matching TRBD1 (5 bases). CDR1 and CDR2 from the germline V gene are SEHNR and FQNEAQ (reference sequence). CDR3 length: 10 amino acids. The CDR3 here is CCLGGTEAFF. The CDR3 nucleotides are TGCTGTCTCGGGGGAACTGAAGCTTTCTTT.

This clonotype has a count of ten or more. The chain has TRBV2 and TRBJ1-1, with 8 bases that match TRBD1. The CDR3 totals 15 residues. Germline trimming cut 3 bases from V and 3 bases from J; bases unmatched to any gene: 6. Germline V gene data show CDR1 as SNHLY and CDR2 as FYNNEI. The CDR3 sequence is CASSDRQGADTEAFF. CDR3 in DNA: TGTGCCAGCAGTGATCGCCAGGGGGCGGACACTGAAGCTTTCTTT.

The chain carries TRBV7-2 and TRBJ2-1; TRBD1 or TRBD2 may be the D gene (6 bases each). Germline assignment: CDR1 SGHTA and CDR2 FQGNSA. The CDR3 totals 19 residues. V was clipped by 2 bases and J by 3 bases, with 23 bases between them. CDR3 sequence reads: CASSLRDRLGGAIYNEQFF. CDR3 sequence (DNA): TGTGCCAGCAGCTTAAGGGATCGATTGGGGGGCGCGATCTACAATGAGCAGTTCTTC.

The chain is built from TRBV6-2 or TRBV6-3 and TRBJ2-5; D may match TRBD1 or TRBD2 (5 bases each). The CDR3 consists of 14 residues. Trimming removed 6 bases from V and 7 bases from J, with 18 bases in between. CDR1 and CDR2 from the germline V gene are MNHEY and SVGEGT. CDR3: CASSVSGTRGTQYF. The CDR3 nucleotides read TGTGCCAGCAGCGTCTCCGGGACCAGAGGGACCCAGTACTTC.

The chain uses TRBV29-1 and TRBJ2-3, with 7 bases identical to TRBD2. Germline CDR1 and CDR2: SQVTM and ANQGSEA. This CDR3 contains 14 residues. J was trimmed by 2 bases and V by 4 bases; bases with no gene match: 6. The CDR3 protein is CSVGAGHDTDTQYF. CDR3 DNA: TGCAGCGTTGGAGCGGGGCACGACACAGATACGCAGTATTTT.

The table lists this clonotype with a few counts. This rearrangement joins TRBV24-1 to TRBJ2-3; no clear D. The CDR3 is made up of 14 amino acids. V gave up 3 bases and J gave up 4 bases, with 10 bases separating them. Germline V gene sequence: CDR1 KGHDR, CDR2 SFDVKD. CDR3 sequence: CATSDERLADTQYF. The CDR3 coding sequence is TGTGCCACCAGTGATGAGAGGTTGGCAGATACGCAGTATTTT.

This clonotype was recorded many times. The CDR3 loop is CSARRQGGYEQYF. The CDR3 nucleotides read TGCAGTGCTAGAAGACAGGGCGGCTACGAGCAGTACTTC. This rearrangement joins TRBV20-1 to TRBJ2-7, with 7 bases matching TRBD1. J lost 3 bases, V lost 2 bases, and 4 bases had no gene match. The germline V gene has CDR1 DFQATT and CDR2 SNEGSKA (reference sequence). The CDR3 runs to 13 residues.

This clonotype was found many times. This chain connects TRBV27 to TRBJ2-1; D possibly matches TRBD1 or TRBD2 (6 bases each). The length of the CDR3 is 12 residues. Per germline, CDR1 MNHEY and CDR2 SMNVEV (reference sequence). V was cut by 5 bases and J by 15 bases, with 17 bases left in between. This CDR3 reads CASSGLGGQLFF. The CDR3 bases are TGTGCCAGCAGTGGATTAGGGGGGCAGTTGTTCTTC.

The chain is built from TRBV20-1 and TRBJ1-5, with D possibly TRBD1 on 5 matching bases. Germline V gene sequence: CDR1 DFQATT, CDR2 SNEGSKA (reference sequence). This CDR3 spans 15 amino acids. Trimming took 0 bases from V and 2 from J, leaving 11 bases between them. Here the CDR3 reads CSARDRGEGNQPQHF. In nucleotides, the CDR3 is TGCAGTGCTAGAGATAGGGGTGAGGGCAATCAGCCCCAGCATTTT.

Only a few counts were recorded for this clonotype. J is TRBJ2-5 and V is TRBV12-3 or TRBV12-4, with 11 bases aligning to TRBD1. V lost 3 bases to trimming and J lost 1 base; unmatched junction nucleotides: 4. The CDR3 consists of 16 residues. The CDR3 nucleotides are TGTGCCAGCAGTTTTTCGGGACAGGGGGTCCAAGAGACCCAGTACTTC. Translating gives CASSFSGQGVQETQYF.

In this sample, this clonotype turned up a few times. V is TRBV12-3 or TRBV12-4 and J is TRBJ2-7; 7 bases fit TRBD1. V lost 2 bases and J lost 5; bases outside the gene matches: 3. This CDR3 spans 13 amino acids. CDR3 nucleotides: TGTGCCAGCAGTTTACAACAGGGGAACGAGCAGTACTTC. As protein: CASSLQQGNEQYF.

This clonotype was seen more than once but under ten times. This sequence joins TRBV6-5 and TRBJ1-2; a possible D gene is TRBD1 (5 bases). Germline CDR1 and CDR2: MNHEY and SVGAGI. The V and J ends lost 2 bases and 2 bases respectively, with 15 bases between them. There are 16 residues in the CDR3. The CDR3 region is CASSYDDKTVNYGYTF. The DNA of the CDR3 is TGTGCCAGCAGTTACGACGACAAGACAGTCAACTATGGCTACACCTTC.

The CDR3 sequence: CASSPGTGDYEQYF. The CDR3 DNA reads TGTGCCAGCAGCCCGGGGACAGGGGACTACGAGCAGTACTTC. V is TRBV5-5 and J is TRBJ2-7, with 10 bases lining up with TRBD1. Germline lookup yields CDR1 SGHKS and CDR2 YYEKEE (reference sequence). Trimming at V came to 4 bases and at J to 3 bases, leaving 4 bases not matched to a gene. The CDR3 consists of 14 residues. Combining the CDR3 with reference TRBV5-5 and TRBJ2-7 gives the whole variable domain DAGVTQSPTHLIKTRGQQVTLRCSPISGHKSVSWYQQVLGQGPQFIFQYYEKEERGRGNFPDRFSARQFPNYSSELNVNALLLGDSALYLCASSPGTGDYEQYFGPGTRLTVT.

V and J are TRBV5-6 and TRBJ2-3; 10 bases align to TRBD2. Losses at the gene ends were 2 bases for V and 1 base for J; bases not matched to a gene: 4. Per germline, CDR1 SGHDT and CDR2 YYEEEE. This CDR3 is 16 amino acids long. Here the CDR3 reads CASSLQRGGRTDTQYF. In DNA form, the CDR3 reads TGTGCCAGCAGCTTACAGCGGGGGGGTCGCACAGATACGCAGTATTTT.

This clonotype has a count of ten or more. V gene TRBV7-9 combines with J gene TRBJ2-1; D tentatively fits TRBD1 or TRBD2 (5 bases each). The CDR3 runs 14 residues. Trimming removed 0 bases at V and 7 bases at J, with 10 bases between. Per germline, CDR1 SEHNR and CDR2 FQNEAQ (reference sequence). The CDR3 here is CASSLARGGNEQFF. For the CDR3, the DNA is TGTGCCAGCAGCTTAGCGAGGGGTGGGAATGAGCAGTTCTTC.

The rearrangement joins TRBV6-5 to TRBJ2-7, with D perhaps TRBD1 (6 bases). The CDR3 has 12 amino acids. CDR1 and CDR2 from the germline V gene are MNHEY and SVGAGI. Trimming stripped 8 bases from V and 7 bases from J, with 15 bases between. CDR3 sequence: CASQIPGEEQYF. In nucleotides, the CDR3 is TGTGCCAGCCAAATTCCAGGGGAGGAGCAGTACTTC.

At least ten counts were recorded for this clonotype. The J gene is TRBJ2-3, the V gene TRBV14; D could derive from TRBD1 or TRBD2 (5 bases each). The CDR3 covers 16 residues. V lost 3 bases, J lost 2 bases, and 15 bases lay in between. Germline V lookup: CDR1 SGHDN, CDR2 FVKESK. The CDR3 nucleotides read TGTGCCAGCAGCCAGTACAGGACTCTAAACACAGATACGCAGTATTTT. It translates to CASSQYRTLNTDTQYF. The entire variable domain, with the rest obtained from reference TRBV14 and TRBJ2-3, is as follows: EAGVTQFPSHSVIEKGQTVTLRCDPISGHDNLYWYRRVMGKEIKFLLHFVKESKQDESGMPNNRFLAERTGGTYSTLKVQPAELEDSGVYFCASSQYRTLNTDTQYFGPGTRLTVL.

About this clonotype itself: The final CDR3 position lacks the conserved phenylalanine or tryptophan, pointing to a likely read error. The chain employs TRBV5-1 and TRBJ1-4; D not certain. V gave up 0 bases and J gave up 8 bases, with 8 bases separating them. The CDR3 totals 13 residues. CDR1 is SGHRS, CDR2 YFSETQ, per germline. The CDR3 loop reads CASSLATYEKLFC. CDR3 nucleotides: TGCGCCAGCAGCTTGGCGACTTACGAAAAACTGTTTTGT.

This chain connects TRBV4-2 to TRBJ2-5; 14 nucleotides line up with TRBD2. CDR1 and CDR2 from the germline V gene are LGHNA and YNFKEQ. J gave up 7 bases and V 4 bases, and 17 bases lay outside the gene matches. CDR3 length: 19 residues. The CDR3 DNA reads TGTGCCAGCAGCCCGGGACTAGCGGGGGAGCTACCCGACTTAACGACCCAGTACTTC. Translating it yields CASSPGLAGELPDLTTQYF.

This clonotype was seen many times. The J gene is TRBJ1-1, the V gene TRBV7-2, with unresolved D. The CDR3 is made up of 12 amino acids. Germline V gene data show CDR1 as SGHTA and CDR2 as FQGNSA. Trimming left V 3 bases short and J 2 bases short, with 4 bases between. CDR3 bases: TGTGCCAGCAGCTTCGATAACACTGAAGCTTTCTTT. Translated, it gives CASSFDNTEAFF. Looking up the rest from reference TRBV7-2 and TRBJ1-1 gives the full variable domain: GAGVSQSPSNKVTEKGKDVELRCDPISGHTALYWYRQSLGQGLEFLIYFQGNSAPDKSGLPSDRFSAERTGGSVSTLTIQRTQQEDSAVYLCASSFDNTEAFFGQGTRLTVV.

This chain's CDR3 is CASSYVDRGHSEQFF. For the CDR3, the DNA is TGTGCCAGCAGCTACGTGGACAGGGGGCATAGTGAGCAGTTCTTC. The chain couples TRBV28 to TRBJ2-1; 11 nucleotides align to TRBD1. CDR1 is MDHEN and CDR2 is SYDVKM in the germline V gene. There are 15 residues in the CDR3. The ends lost 6 bases at V and 9 bases at J; junction bases unmatched: 10.

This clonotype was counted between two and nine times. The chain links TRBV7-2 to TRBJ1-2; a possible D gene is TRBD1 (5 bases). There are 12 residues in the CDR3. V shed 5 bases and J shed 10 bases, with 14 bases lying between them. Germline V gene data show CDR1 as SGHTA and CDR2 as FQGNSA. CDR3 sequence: CASSQPGGNYTF. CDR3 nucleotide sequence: TGTGCCAGCAGCCAACCGGGGGGGAACTACACCTTC.

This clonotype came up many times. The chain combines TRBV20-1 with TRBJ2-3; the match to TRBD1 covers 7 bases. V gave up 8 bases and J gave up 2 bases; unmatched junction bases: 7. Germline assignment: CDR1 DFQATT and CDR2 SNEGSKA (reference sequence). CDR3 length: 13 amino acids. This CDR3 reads CSSSGQLTDTQYF. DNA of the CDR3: TGCAGTTCCTCGGGACAGCTCACAGATACGCAGTATTTT.

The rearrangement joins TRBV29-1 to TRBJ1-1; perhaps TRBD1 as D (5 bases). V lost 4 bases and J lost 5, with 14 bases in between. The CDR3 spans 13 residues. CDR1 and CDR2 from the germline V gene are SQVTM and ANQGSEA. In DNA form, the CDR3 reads TGCAGCGTTGGGGGGGGAGGAGAAACTGAAGCTTTCTTT. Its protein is CSVGGGGETEAFF.

CDR3 protein: CASSVGAGGRQETQYF. CDR3 nucleotide sequence: TGCGCCAGCAGCGTCGGAGCGGGGGGACGGCAAGAGACCCAGTACTTC. This chain uses TRBV5-1 with TRBJ2-5; 9 bases fit TRBD2. Trimming at V came to 4 bases and at J to 2 bases, leaving 9 bases not matched to a gene. The length of the CDR3 is 16 residues. The germline CDR1 and CDR2 sequences are SGHRS and YFSETQ.

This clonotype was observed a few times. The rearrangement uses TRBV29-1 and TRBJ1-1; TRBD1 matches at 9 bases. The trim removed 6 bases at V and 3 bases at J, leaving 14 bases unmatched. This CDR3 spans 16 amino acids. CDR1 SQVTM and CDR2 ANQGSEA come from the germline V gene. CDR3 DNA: TGCAGCGTCGGGACAGGGTCATGGGGCCCTTACACTGAAGCTTTCTTT. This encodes CSVGTGSWGPYTEAFF.

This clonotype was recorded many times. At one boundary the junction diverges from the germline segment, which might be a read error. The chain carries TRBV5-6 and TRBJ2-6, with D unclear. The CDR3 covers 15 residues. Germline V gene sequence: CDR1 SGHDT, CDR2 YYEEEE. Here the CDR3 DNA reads TGCGCCAGCAGCTTGAGAGTCTCTGGGGCCAACGTCCTGACTTTC. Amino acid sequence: CASSLRVSGANVLTF.

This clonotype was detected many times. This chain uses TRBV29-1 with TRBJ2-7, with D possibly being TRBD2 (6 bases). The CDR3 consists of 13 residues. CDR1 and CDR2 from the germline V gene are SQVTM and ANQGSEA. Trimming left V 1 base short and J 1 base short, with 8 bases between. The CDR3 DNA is TGCAGCGTTGAAGGGGGGGTATCCTACGAGCAGTACTTC. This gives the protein CSVEGGVSYEQYF.

CDR3 in amino acids: CASRLQGSYEQYF. The CDR3 DNA follows: TGTGCCAGCAGGCTACAGGGTTCCTACGAGCAGTACTTC. The rearrangement uses TRBV6-6 and TRBJ2-7, with D maybe TRBD1 (6 bases). The germline V and J ends were trimmed by 6 bases and 1 base, with 10 bases remaining between them. CDR1 is MNHNY and CDR2 is SVGAGI in the germline V gene (reference sequence). The CDR3 runs 13 residues.

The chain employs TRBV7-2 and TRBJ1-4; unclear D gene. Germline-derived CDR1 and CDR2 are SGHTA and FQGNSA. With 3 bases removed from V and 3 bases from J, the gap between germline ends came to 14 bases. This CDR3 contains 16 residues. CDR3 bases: TGTGCCAGCAGCTTTTCCTCGTGGGCGGCTAATGAAAAACTGTTTTTT. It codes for CASSFSSWAANEKLFF.